What follows is one TCR beta chain and its context. V trimming: 1 base; J trimming: 5 bases; junction bases outside the gene matches: 19. CDR1 MDHEN and CDR2 SYDVKM come from the germline V gene. The CDR3 extends over 21 amino acids. Authors' processing steps: Reference gene primers were amplified, and this amplification served to estimate nucleated cell counts. Produced via immunoSEQ multiplex PCR; TCRdb's table is partial and in-frame only. The V and J calls and clone size were taken over from that table, and D and trimming were inferred from the DNA. The sample has 210,000 or so clones, about 85% seen once; the top ten hold 15% to 20%. These data are taken from a study of blood T cell repertoires in COVID-19. Turning to the study itself: The samples span acute and convalescent COVID-19 from the United States, Italy and Spain. Nucleic acid was either cDNA or gDNA, and it came from T cells, B-cell-depleted T cells, or PBMCs.

The sequenced sample consisted of peripheral blood. V and J are TRBV28 and TRBJ2-2; TRBD1 matches 10 bases. This receptor was taken from a woman at least 80 years old with active or convalescent COVID-19. CDR3 loop: CASSLLHFGTGVVLRTGELFF. DNA for the CDR3: TGTGCCAGCAGTTTATTACATTTTGGGACAGGGGTTGTCCTAAGGACCGGGGAGCTGTTTTTT. The full variable domain, its missing parts supplied by reference TRBV28 and TRBJ2-2, is DVKVTQSSRYLVKRTGEKVFLECVQDMDHENMFWYRQDPGLGLRLIYFSYDVKMKEKGDIPEGYSVSREKKERFSLILESASTNQTSMYLCASSLLHFGTGVVLRTGELFFGEGSRLTVL.